The rows below give T cell receptor beta chains drawn from one sample of a study of post-analysis software for immune sequencing data. TCRdb ran MiXCR on the PCR reads and lists one entry per CDR3 protein. The sample carries a few hundred thousand distinct CDR3 sequences, just over 35% recorded once. Sequencing was carried out using blood. The receptors here all came from a girl aged 5 to 17 with multiple sclerosis. Both conserved end residues are part of each CDR3. D genes are given only for firm matches. Clone size, where shown, is once, few, many, or a class for clones that have expanded.

V gene	J gene	D gene	clone size	CDR3 DNA	CDR3 protein
TRBV5-6	TRBJ1-2	-	-	TGTGCCGGCAGTTCAATCGACCGGGGGAAAAGCGGCTATGGCTACACCTTC	CAGSSIDRGKSGYGYTF
TRBV29-1	TRBJ2-7	-	-	TGCAGCGTCGCATCCTCCTACGAGCAGTACTTC	CSVASSYEQYF
TRBV29-1	TRBJ2-1	-	-	TGCAGCGTTGTCCGAAGGGGGTACAATGAGCAGTTCTTC	CSVVRRGYNEQFF
TRBV20-1	TRBJ2-1	-	-	TGCAGTGCTAGTCCCCAGAACTCCTACAATGAGCAGTTCTTC	CSASPQNSYNEQFF
TRBV20-1	TRBJ1-5	TRBD1	-	TGCAGTGCCAGCTTGACAGGGGGAGGGAATCAGCCCCAGCATTTT	CSASLTGGGNQPQHF
TRBV3-1	TRBJ2-1	TRBD2	-	TGTGCCAGCAGCCAAGATACGGGGCTAGCGGGAGATTACAATGAGCAGTTCTTC	CASSQDTGLAGDYNEQFF
TRBV14	TRBJ2-7	TRBD1	many	TGTGCCAGCAGCCCGACAGGGCTCCACTACGAGCAGTACTTC	CASSPTGLHYEQYF
TRBV29-1	TRBJ2-5	TRBD2	once	TGCAGCGTTGAAGTGGGACTAGCGGGAGGTGAGCAGTACTTC	CSVEVGLAGGEQYF
TRBV5-1	TRBJ2-1	TRBD1	once	TGCGCCAGCAGCATAGGGACAGGACAGTTCTACAATGAGCAGTTCTTC	CASSIGTGQFYNEQFF
TRBV6-1	TRBJ1-1	-	-	TGTGCCAGCATCGCCGGGGGAGCTTTCTTT	CASIAGGAFF
TRBV7-9	TRBJ2-1	-	many	TGTGCCAGCAAGCCCTGGGGAGACCCGGCCAATGAGCAGTTCTTC	CASKPWGDPANEQFF
TRBV5-1	TRBJ1-4	-	-	TGCGCCAGCAGCTTGCCAGGGCCGAATGAAAAACTGTTTTTT	CASSLPGPNEKLFF
TRBV15	TRBJ2-7	TRBD2	few	TGTGCCACCAGCAGGGGGGGGACTTCTGGGAATGAGCAGTACTTC	CATSRGGTSGNEQYF
TRBV7-9	TRBJ2-7	-	medium-sized	TGTGCCAGCAGCTCGAGATACACCTACGAGCAGTACTTC	CASSSRYTYEQYF
TRBV6-2/TRBV6-3	TRBJ2-5	-	-	TGTGCCAGCAGTTATTGGCAGAACCAAGAGACCCAGTACTTC	CASSYWQNQETQYF
TRBV3-1	TRBJ1-1	-	-	TGTGCCAGCAGCCGAAGAGCATTCGGGGGGAAGAACACTGAAGCTTTCTTT	CASSRRAFGGKNTEAFF
TRBV5-1	TRBJ2-5	TRBD1	many	TGCGCCAGCAGCTTGGGGACAGGCCAAGAGACCCAGTACTTC	CASSLGTGQETQYF
TRBV5-6	TRBJ1-6	-	-	TGTGCCAGCAGCCCCGCTGGGAGCTCCTATAATTCACCCCTCCACTTT	CASSPAGSSYNSPLHF
TRBV7-2	TRBJ2-3	TRBD1	-	TGTGCCAGCAGCTCCAGTGCGACAGGGTGGACAGATACGCAGTATTTT	CASSSSATGWTDTQYF
TRBV15	TRBJ2-3	TRBD2	many	TGTGCCACCTGGACTAGCGGAACCACAGATACGCAGTATTTT	CATWTSGTTDTQYF
TRBV12-3/TRBV12-4	TRBJ1-1	-	once	TGTGCCAGCAGTCAAGACACCCTGAGGACTGAAGCTTTCTTT	CASSQDTLRTEAFF
TRBV28	TRBJ2-1	TRBD1	many	TGTGCCAGCAGTTCCCCGACAGGGGCCCGCAATGAGCAGTTCTTC	CASSSPTGARNEQFF
TRBV6-1	TRBJ2-1	-	-	TGTGCCAGCAGTGACAGGGGGGGCAATGAGCAGTTCTTC	CASSDRGGNEQFF
TRBV11-2	TRBJ2-1	TRBD1	-	TGTGCCAGCAGCAATACAGGGGAAGAGACCCAGTTCTTC	CASSNTGEETQFF
TRBV18	TRBJ2-1	-	-	TGTGCCAGCTCACCACCATCCTCCTACAATGAGCAGTTCTTC	CASSPPSSYNEQFF
TRBV12-3/TRBV12-4	TRBJ1-1	-	-	TGTGCCAGCAGTTTTCGGGGGCTAGAAGCTTTCTTT	CASSFRGLEAFF
TRBV20-1	TRBJ2-1	-	many	TGCAGTCCTCGGGGAGGGGGGCCTTTTAATGAGCAGTTCTTC	CSPRGGGPFNEQFF
TRBV5-1	TRBJ2-7	TRBD2	few	TGCGCCAGCAGCCCCCTACTAGCGGGGAATACCTACGAGCAGTACTTC	CASSPLLAGNTYEQYF
TRBV10-3	TRBJ2-1	-	many	TGTGCCATCAGTTCATTCAACCTCAATGAGCAGTTCTTC	CAISSFNLNEQFF
TRBV27	TRBJ2-7	TRBD2	many	TGTGCCAGCCAGGCCTCTAGCGGGGGAACCTACGAGCAGTACTTC	CASQASSGGTYEQYF
TRBV7-2	TRBJ2-3	-	many	TGTGCCAGCAGCTTACCGGGGGGACACACAGATACGCAGTATTTT	CASSLPGGHTDTQYF
TRBV5-1	TRBJ2-1	-	few	TGCGCCGGCAGCCCTACTACTAGTCCAGGTCTCGATGAGCAGTTCTTC	CAGSPTTSPGLDEQFF
TRBV9	TRBJ1-1	-	-	TGTGCCAGCTCCGTTGAAGGCGACACCGAAGCTTTCTTT	CASSVEGDTEAFF
TRBV28	TRBJ2-1	-	many	TGTGCCAGCAGTCTCACGGAGGCGGGGTCCTACAATGAGCAGTTCTTC	CASSLTEAGSYNEQFF
TRBV10-2	TRBJ2-2	TRBD2	-	TGCGCCAGCAGTGACCGGACTAGCGGGGGGGCGGGCACCGGGGAGCTGTTTTTT	CASSDRTSGGAGTGELFF
TRBV11-3	TRBJ2-1	TRBD1	once	TGTGCCAGCAGCTTAGATACATGGACAGGGGGCAATGAGCAGTTCTTC	CASSLDTWTGGNEQFF
TRBV5-1	TRBJ1-1	-	-	TGCGCCAGCAGCCCCCGACAGACTCAAGCCCCTGAAGCTTTCTTT	CASSPRQTQAPEAFF
TRBV9	TRBJ2-4	TRBD1	few	TGTGCCAGCAGCCCCGGACAGGGGTGGGCGCGGAACAAAAACATTCAGTACTTC	CASSPGQGWARNKNIQYF
TRBV2	TRBJ2-2	-	-	TGTGCCAGCAGTGAAGCAGGGTTTACCGGGGAGCTGTTTTTT	CASSEAGFTGELFF
TRBV3-1	TRBJ1-3	-	-	TGTGCCAGCAGCACCACCTATAGGAGCCAGGCCCCTGGAAACACCATATATTTT	CASSTTYRSQAPGNTIYF
TRBV27	TRBJ2-1	TRBD2	many	TGTGCCAGCAGTTCCCTAGCGGGAATCAATGAGCAGTTCTTC	CASSSLAGINEQFF
TRBV4-1	TRBJ2-1	-	once	TGCGCCAGCAGCGAGTGGGCGGGGACCACCTACAATGAGCAGTTCTTC	CASSEWAGTTYNEQFF
TRBV29-1	TRBJ1-1	TRBD1	-	TGCAGCGTTTGGACAGGGCCCACTGAAGCTTTCTTT	CSVWTGPTEAFF
TRBV3-1	TRBJ1-5	-	-	TGTGCCAGCAGCCAAGACCAGGGGATAAATCAGCCCCAGCATTTT	CASSQDQGINQPQHF
TRBV28	TRBJ2-7	TRBD2	-	TGTGCCAGCAGTACACCTAGCGGGAGCTACGAGCAGTACTTC	CASSTPSGSYEQYF
TRBV13	TRBJ2-3	-	many	TGTGCCAGCAGCCCCCGACTTCAGGCTAGAAAGGCAGATACGCAGTATTTT	CASSPRLQARKADTQYF
TRBV5-6	TRBJ1-2	-	many	TGTGCCAGCAGCTTGGTGGTACAGGACTATGGCTACACCTTC	CASSLVVQDYGYTF
TRBV12-3/TRBV12-4	TRBJ2-3	-	-	TGTGCCAGCAGTTTGAGGGCGGGAGTGACAGGGGATACGCAGTATTTT	CASSLRAGVTGDTQYF
TRBV10-1	TRBJ2-1	TRBD2	-	TGCGCCAGCAGTCTCGGGTCGGGAGGGCCAAATGAGCAGTTCTTC	CASSLGSGGPNEQFF
TRBV7-2	TRBJ2-5	-	-	TGTGCCAGCAGCTTATGGGTGAGGGAGACCCAGTACTTC	CASSLWVRETQYF
TRBV4-1	TRBJ1-2	-	many	TGCGCCAGCAGCGTGTATGGCTACACCTTC	CASSVYGYTF
TRBV28	TRBJ1-5	-	many	TGTGCCAGCAGTCCACACTCGGGGCGACCGGGGGATCAGCCCCAGCATTTT	CASSPHSGRPGDQPQHF
TRBV12-3/TRBV12-4	TRBJ1-5	-	many	TGTGCCAGCAGCAACCGGGGGACTGCTTATAGCAATCAGCCCCAGCATTTT	CASSNRGTAYSNQPQHF
TRBV7-9	TRBJ1-1	-	-	TGTGCCAGCAGCTCGGGTCAGATCCTTGGAACTGAAGCTTTCTTT	CASSSGQILGTEAFF